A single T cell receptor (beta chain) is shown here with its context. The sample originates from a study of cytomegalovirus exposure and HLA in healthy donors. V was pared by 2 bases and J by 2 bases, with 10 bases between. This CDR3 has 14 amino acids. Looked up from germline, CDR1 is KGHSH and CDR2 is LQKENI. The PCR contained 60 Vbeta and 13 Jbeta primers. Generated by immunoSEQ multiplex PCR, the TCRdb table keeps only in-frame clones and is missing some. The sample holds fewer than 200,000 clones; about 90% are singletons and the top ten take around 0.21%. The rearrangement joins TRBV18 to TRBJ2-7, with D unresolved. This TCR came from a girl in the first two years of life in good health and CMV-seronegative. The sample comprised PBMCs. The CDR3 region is CASSPRGRTYEQYF. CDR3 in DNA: TGTGCCAGCTCACCAAGAGGCAGAACCTACGAGCAGTACTTC.